The 25 T cell receptor beta chains below all came from one sample that was sequenced in a study of cytomegalovirus exposure and HLA in healthy donors. A multiplex PCR was run with 60 Vbeta primers and 13 Jbeta primers. Clones were sequenced by immunoSEQ multiplex PCR, and TCRdb holds only the in-frame ones, with some missing. The repertoire consists of 150,000 to 200,000 clones, with approximately 80% occurring once and the leading ten covering approximately 4.8%. Material: PBMCs. These receptors originate from a man younger than 45 in good health and CMV-seronegative.

The chain has TRBV30 and TRBJ2-5; D is perhaps TRBD2 (7 bases). TRBJ2-7 matches the DNA end more closely, so the J call is doubtful. Germline loops: CDR1 GTSNPN, CDR2 SVGIG (reference sequence). The CDR3 has 16 amino acids. The CDR3 here is CAWSVGPGGGAYEQYF. The CDR3 region has the DNA TGTGCCTGGAGTGTAGGCCCCGGCGGGGGCGCCTACGAGCAGTACTTC.

V is TRBV6-1 and J is TRBJ2-2, with D tentatively TRBD2 (6 bases). Trimming left V 2 bases short and J 0 bases short, with 13 bases between. This CDR3 region has 17 residues. In germline, CDR1 is MNHNS, CDR2 SASEGT. For the CDR3, the DNA is TGTGCCAGCAGTGAATGGGTAGGAGGGGCGAACACCGGGGAGCTGTTTTTT. Residues: CASSEWVGGANTGELFF.

The chain couples TRBV25-1 to TRBJ2-5, with 8 positions matching TRBD2. Germline assignment: CDR1 MGHDK and CDR2 SYGVNS. J gave up 5 bases and V 5 bases, and 10 bases lay outside the gene matches. The CDR3 has 15 amino acids. The CDR3 is CASSPLAGGWETQYF. DNA for the CDR3: TGTGCCAGCAGTCCCCTCGCGGGGGGATGGGAGACCCAGTACTTC.

Here the CDR3 DNA reads TGTGCCACCAGCATAGGCGGGGATCAGCCCCAGCATTTT. Translating it yields CATSIGGDQPQHF. This chain links TRBV15 with TRBJ1-5; no clear D gene. Germline V lookup: CDR1 LNHNV, CDR2 YYDKDF (reference sequence). Between the trimmed V and J ends, which lost 4 bases and 5 bases, there was a span of 9 bases. CDR3 length equals 13 residues.

Concerning this clone: Other nucleotide sequences from this sample produce the same CDR3. This chain uses TRBV19 with TRBJ2-7; D not resolved. In germline, CDR1 is LNHDA, CDR2 SQIVND (reference sequence). The ends were cut back, 1 base at V and 4 bases at J, with 8 bases in the middle. The CDR3 runs to 13 residues. The DNA for the CDR3 is TGTGCCAGTAGTATAGGTACAGAATACGAGCAGTACTTC. Its translation: CASSIGTEYEQYF.

The chain combines TRBV7-9 with TRBJ2-4; 7 nucleotides agree with TRBD1. The V segment lost 5 bases and the J segment 5 bases; nucleotides outside the gene matches: 12. The CDR3 spans 16 residues. Looked up from germline, CDR1 is SEHNR and CDR2 is FQNEAQ (reference sequence). The CDR3 DNA is TGTGCCAGCAGCGCTCCGGGACAGTTAATCCAAAACATTCAGTACTTC. This sequence encodes CASSAPGQLIQNIQYF.

The chain joins TRBV5-1 to TRBJ2-7, with 7 bases that match TRBD1. Germline CDR1 reads SGHRS; CDR2 reads YFSETQ. The CDR3 contains 15 residues. J gave up 0 bases and V 3 bases, and 6 bases lay outside the gene matches. The CDR3 loop reads CASSWSGTVSYEQYF. The DNA for the CDR3 is TGCGCCAGCAGCTGGTCTGGGACAGTCTCCTACGAGCAGTACTTC.

This clone was recorded only once. This sequence joins TRBV5-1 and TRBJ1-1; 10 nucleotides line up with TRBD1. The V and J ends lost 5 bases and 1 base, in that order; junction bases with no gene match: 5. The CDR3 sequence is 15 residues long. CDR1 is SGHRS and CDR2 is YFSETQ in the germline V gene. CDR3 sequence reads: CASSGQGGRNTEAFF. DNA for the CDR3: TGCGCCAGCAGTGGACAGGGGGGACGGAACACTGAAGCTTTCTTT.

This clone was counted a single time. The chain uses TRBV29-1 and TRBJ2-3; 8 bases map to TRBD2. This CDR3 is built from 14 residues. V lost 1 base to trimming and J lost 2 bases; unmatched junction nucleotides: 2. The germline V gene encodes CDR1 SQVTM and CDR2 ANQGSEA. CDR3 nucleotide sequence: TGCAGCGTTGAAGGACTAGCGTCCACAGATACGCAGTATTTT. Protein sequence: CSVEGLASTDTQYF.

The rearrangement uses TRBV4-1 and TRBJ2-6; 12 bases map to TRBD2. V shed 4 bases and J 1 base; nucleotides not matched to a gene: 11. Looked up from germline, CDR1 is MGHRA and CDR2 is YSYEKL. The CDR3 is 20 amino acids. The CDR3 loop reads CASSLTRLAGAPSGANVLTF. The CDR3, as DNA: TGCGCCAGCAGCCTTACTCGACTAGCGGGGGCCCCTTCTGGGGCCAACGTCCTGACTTTC.

The V and J genes are TRBV6-4 and TRBJ2-3; 9 positions agree with TRBD2. The germline V gene has CDR1 MRHNA and CDR2 SNTAGT. V was pared by 0 bases and J by 4 bases, with 5 bases of the junction left unmatched. This CDR3 has 16 amino acids. DNA for the CDR3: TGTGCCAGCAGTGACTCAAGCGGGGGGCCCCCAGATACGCAGTATTTT. This encodes CASSDSSGGPPDTQYF.

CDR3 loop: CASNDRTYEQYF. CDR3 DNA: TGTGCCAGCAATGACAGAACCTACGAGCAGTACTTC. The V and J genes are TRBV2 and TRBJ2-7; a weak D match, TRBD1 (5 bases). V shed 7 bases and J shed 2 bases, with 9 bases lying between them. The length of the CDR3 is 12 residues. CDR1 SNHLY and CDR2 FYNNEI come from the germline V gene.

The chain recombines TRBV25-1 with TRBJ2-7; D unresolved. The CDR3 has 11 amino acids. Germline values: CDR1 MGHDK, CDR2 SYGVNS. V was clipped by 10 bases and J by 4 bases, with 11 bases between them. Here the CDR3 DNA reads TGTGCCATCCACACGGGTTACGAGCAGTACTTC. Encoded protein: CAIHTGYEQYF.

V and J are TRBV28 and TRBJ2-7; perhaps TRBD1 as D (5 bases). V lost 6 bases and J lost 0, with 15 bases in between. Germline V CDR1 and CDR2: MDHEN, SYDVKM. The CDR3 contains 15 residues. The CDR3 protein is CASSLQGIYSYEQYF. The DNA for the CDR3 is TGTGCCAGCAGCCTCCAGGGCATTTACTCCTACGAGCAGTACTTC.

The chain couples TRBV6-5 to TRBJ2-7; 9 nucleotides align to TRBD2. Germline CDR1 and CDR2: MNHEY and SVGAGI. This CDR3 contains 15 residues. The V segment lost 7 bases and the J segment 7 bases; nucleotides outside the gene matches: 14. CDR3: CASIPAGGGREEQYF. CDR3 sequence (DNA): TGTGCCAGCATTCCGGCGGGAGGGGGCCGGGAAGAGCAGTACTTC.

CDR3 region: CASGGTGNTEAFF. CDR3 nucleotides: TGTGCCAGCGGGGGGACAGGGAACACTGAAGCTTTCTTT. This chain connects TRBV2 to TRBJ1-1; TRBD1 aligns across 8 bases. This CDR3 comprises 13 residues. CDR1 and CDR2 from the germline V gene are SNHLY and FYNNEI. V lost 8 bases, J lost 1 base, and 3 bases stayed unmatched.

This clone was counted once. The rearrangement uses TRBV7-9 and TRBJ1-1; 9 bases are shared with TRBD1. The V gene end was trimmed by 5 bases and the J gene end by 5 bases; junction bases not matched to a gene: 12. CDR1 is SEHNR and CDR2 is FQNEAQ in the germline V gene (reference sequence). The CDR3 consists of 16 residues. The CDR3 nucleotides are TGTGCCAGCAGCCTCTTCCGGGACAGGGTATTTACTGAAGCTTTCTTT. Encoded protein: CASSLFRDRVFTEAFF.

For this clone: At one end the junction does not follow the germline gene, possibly because of a read error. CDR3 in amino acids: CSSSFLVGLAQQFF. The CDR3 DNA reads as TGTTCCAGCAGCTTCTTAGTAGGGCTAGCCCAGCAGTTCTTC. The V and J genes are TRBV7-9 and TRBJ2-1; tentative D call: TRBD2 (5 bases). The germline V gene has CDR1 SEHNR and CDR2 FQNEAQ (reference sequence). The CDR3 loop spans 14 amino acids.

The CDR3 DNA follows: TGCGCCAGCAGCCCCCTGACAGGGGGCGACCAGCCCCAGCATTTT. Translation: CASSPLTGGDQPQHF. This chain joins TRBV4-3 and TRBJ1-5; 10 bases align to TRBD1. The CDR3 has 15 amino acids. Germline CDR1 and CDR2: LGHNA and YSLEER. V dropped 4 bases and J dropped 7; count of bases not matched to a gene: 7.

The V gene is TRBV6-5, the J gene TRBJ2-3; TRBD1 is a possible D gene (6 bases). Trimming stripped 4 bases from V and 2 bases from J, with 13 bases between. This CDR3 contains 15 residues. Germline CDR1 is MNHEY and CDR2 is SVGAGI. The CDR3 here is CASSFRDTYTDTQYF. The CDR3 bases are TGTGCCAGCAGTTTCCGGGACACCTACACAGATACGCAGTATTTT.

The rearrangement links TRBV6-5 to TRBJ1-5, with 7 nucleotides matching TRBD1. The CDR3 length is 13 residues. Looked up from germline, CDR1 is MNHEY and CDR2 is SVGAGI. Germline trimming cut 6 bases from V and 5 bases from J; bases unmatched to any gene: 4. The chain's CDR3 is CASRGGGDQPQHF. CDR3 bases: TGTGCCAGCAGAGGAGGGGGCGATCAGCCCCAGCATTTT.

The V gene is TRBV9, the J gene TRBJ2-7; D might be TRBD2 (7 bases). The CDR3 has 14 residues. Germline loops: CDR1 SGDLS, CDR2 YYNGEE. V dropped 3 bases and J dropped 5 bases, with 15 bases sitting between them. The CDR3 bases are TGTGCCAGCAGCGGACGGGGGGCCCTCAACGAGCAGTACTTC. Translating it yields CASSGRGALNEQYF.

J is TRBJ2-2 and V is TRBV27; D possibly corresponds to TRBD1 (6 bases). CDR3 length equals 13 residues. Germline CDR1 MNHEY, CDR2 SMNVEV (reference sequence). V lost 3 bases, J lost 6 bases, and 8 bases lay in between. CDR3 loop: CASSFRGSGELFF. CDR3 DNA sequence: TGTGCCAGCAGTTTCAGGGGATCCGGGGAGCTGTTTTTT.

This clone was recorded only once. The J gene is TRBJ2-1, the V gene TRBV4-3, with 8 bases lining up with TRBD1. The CDR3 runs 14 residues. Looked up from germline, CDR1 is LGHNA and CDR2 is YSLEER. V lost 5 bases, J lost 9 bases, and 9 bases stayed unmatched. The CDR3 loop is CASSGRDRLSEQFF. The CDR3 coding sequence is TGCGCCAGCAGCGGCCGGGACAGGTTGAGTGAGCAGTTCTTC.

The chain joins TRBV18 to TRBJ1-4; 8 bases are a match to TRBD1. Germline CDR1 KGHSH, CDR2 LQKENI. The CDR3 is 15 residues long. The V segment lost 3 bases and the J segment 8 bases; nucleotides outside the gene matches: 8. The DNA for the CDR3 is TGTGCCAGCTCACCGAGGGGACAGGTCCCCGAAAAACTGTTTTTT. This gives the protein CASSPRGQVPEKLFF.